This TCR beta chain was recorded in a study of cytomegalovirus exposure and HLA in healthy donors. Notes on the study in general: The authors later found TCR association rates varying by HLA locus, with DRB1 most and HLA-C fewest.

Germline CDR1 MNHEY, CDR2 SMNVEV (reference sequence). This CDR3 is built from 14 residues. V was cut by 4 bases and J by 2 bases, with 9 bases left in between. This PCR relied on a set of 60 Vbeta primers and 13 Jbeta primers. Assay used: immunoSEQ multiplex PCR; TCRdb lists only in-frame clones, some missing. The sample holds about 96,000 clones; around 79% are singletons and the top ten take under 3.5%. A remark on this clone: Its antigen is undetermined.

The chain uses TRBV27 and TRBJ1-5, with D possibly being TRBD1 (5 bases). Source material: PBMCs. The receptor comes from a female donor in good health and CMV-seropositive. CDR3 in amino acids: CASSSWGGNQPQHF. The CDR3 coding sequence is TGTGCCAGCAGTTCATGGGGGGGCAATCAGCCCCAGCATTTT.